This TCR beta chain was recorded in a study of cytotoxic CD8 clonotypes in ibrutinib-treated CLL (dated by TCRdb to 2020 to 2022). Regarding the study in general: The cohort had about a dozen relapsed/refractory and roughly 15 treatment-naive patients; some 17 were IGHV unmutated. Responses were partial in roughly 24 patients and complete in 2; after median approximately 66 months follow-up, some 15 stayed in remission and 12 progressed. Response samples were taken after a median of roughly a year on treatment, ranging from 6 to 36 months. On average, each sample yielded some 250,000 productive templates and about 94,000 productive rearrangements. Of the 85 to 95 participants in the trial, about 25 had longitudinal samples available. Cryopreserved peripheral blood mononuclear cells were obtained prior to treatment, at the time of response, and at either disease progression or sustained remission. Every remission and progressive disease sample was obtained while ibrutinib was still being received by the patients.

Results and caveats for the whole study, not just this receptor: Baseline clonality exceeded that of age-matched healthy donors and correlated strongly with circulating CD8+ T-cell counts. Clonality rose at ibrutinib response, remained stable during sustained remission, and dropped back toward baseline at progression. Sampling times were not matched between patients in sustained remission and patients whose disease was progressing, and lymph node repertoires were not examined. Public clonotypes were rare and either shrank or stayed stable during treatment, and the rise in clonality at ibrutinib response reflected expansion of private clonotypes.

Read against the paper, the sample's time point label means: progressive disease on ibrutinib. For TCR beta library preparation, around 2 micrograms of genomic DNA were isolated from cryopreserved PBMCs. Longitudinal blood samples from CLL patients receiving ibrutinib monotherapy were subjected to high-throughput TCR beta sequencing. Patients were enrolled in a phase 2 open-label single-center ibrutinib monotherapy trial. Each clonotype received, on average, approximately 9.9x coverage in deep resolution sequencing performed on a MiSeq, where the target depth lay between 1 in 1 million and 1 in 200,000 T cells. TCR beta libraries were generated with the immunoSEQ hsTCRB Kit. The study's own analysis went as follows. The data were analyzed with ImmunoSEQ Analyzer and ImmunoSEQ Data Assistant, and V, D and J gene assignments followed IMGT definitions. Clonality, which ranges from 0 to 1, was calculated by subtracting the normalized Shannon entropy of productive rearrangement frequencies from one. Only overrepresented clonotypes making up at least 0.05% of each patient's repertoire were included in the public clonotype analysis. Some 13 age-matched healthy donor repertoires from immuneACCESS were used as controls for clonality. This immuneACCESS table, as held by TCRdb, lists in-frame sequences with V and J called but not all clones. Of the missing ones, under half trace to an unresolved V gene in checked studies; the others have no known cause. The V and J calls and clone size were taken over from that table, and D and trimming were inferred from the DNA. The sample table records approximately 170,000 clones; over 75% of these occur just once. The ten largest clones add up to 3% to 3.5% of the sample.

About this clone: What antigen it recognizes has not been identified. One end of the junction does not line up with germline, which may come from a read error.

The CDR3 covers 17 residues, taking in both the cysteine and the phenylalanine. Only the CDR3 region is kept as DNA, spanning 51 bases read in frame from base 1. The germline V gene (reference sequence) sets CDR1 to SGHNT and CDR2 to YYREEE. This receptor was identified in a human donor with chronic lymphocytic leukemia. The sample here was PBMCs, taken at disease progression, from a patient treated with ibrutinib. Recombination connected TRBV5-4 to TRBJ1-2, with the D gene uncertain. The DNA sequence follows: TGCGCCAGCAGCCAAGATTCACAGACATTTTCTGGCTATGGCTACACCTTC. Its protein reads: CASSQDSQTFSGYGYTF.